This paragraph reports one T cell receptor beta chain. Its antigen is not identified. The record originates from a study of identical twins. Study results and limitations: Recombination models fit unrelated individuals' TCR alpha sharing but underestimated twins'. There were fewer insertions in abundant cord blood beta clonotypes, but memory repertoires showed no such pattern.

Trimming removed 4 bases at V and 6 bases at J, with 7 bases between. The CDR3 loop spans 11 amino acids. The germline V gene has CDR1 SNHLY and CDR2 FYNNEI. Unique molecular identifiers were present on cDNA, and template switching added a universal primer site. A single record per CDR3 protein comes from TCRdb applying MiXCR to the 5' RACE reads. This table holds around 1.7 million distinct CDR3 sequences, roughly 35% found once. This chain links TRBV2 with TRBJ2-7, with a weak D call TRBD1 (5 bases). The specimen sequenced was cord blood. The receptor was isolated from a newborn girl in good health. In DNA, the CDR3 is TGTGCCAGCAGTGGTGGGGCCGAGCAGTACTTC. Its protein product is CASSGGAEQYF.